The entry that follows covers one T cell receptor beta chain sequence. The target of this receptor is not known. There are no base qualities to consult, and no much larger clone falls within one base. Other DNA sequences from this sample encode an identical CDR3 as well. CDR1 is given as SGHNT and CDR2 as YYREEE, both from the germline V gene (reference sequence). Deletion took 1 base off V and 1 base off J, with a span of 4 bases between the germline ends. The CDR3, cysteine through phenylalanine, is 13 amino acids long. Just the 39-base CDR3 DNA is kept, in frame starting at base 1. This record belongs to a study of T cell responses to AZD1222 COVID-19 vaccine (dated by TCRdb to the early 2020s). In the study overall: A total of 230 to 250 trial participants underwent TCR sequencing, of whom about 200 received two doses of AZD1222 and around 25 received two doses of the MenACWY control vaccine. Trial participants were enrolled by age into subgroups of 18-55, 56-69 and 70-plus years, and about 150, 27 and 61 TCR-sequenced participants, respectively, were included in these subgroups.

The CDR3 regions of human TCRbeta chains were analyzed by immunosequencing. As for the authors' bioinformatics: TCRs in the repertoires were compared against a reference library of SARS-CoV-2-specific TCRs that had been generated with the MIRA antigen-specificity platform. Breadth meant the fraction of unique TCRs that were SARS-CoV-2-associated, whereas depth meant the fraction of total T cells that were SARS-CoV-2-associated. Using the MIRA data, each spike-specific TCR was assigned both to the spike region to which the TCR was reactive and to a CD4 or CD8 class. Log10-transformed breadth and depth values were compared by one-way ANOVA with Sidak's multiple comparisons tests. In its TCRdb copy, this immuneACCESS table keeps in-frame sequences only and misses some clones. Where compared with another copy, unresolved V genes explain less than half of these, and the others have no known cause. That table supplies the V and J calls and clone size; D and trimming were determined from the DNA. The sample profile shows fewer than 100,000 clones; 84% of them were found once. 14% of the sample belongs to the ten largest clones.

Broader findings and caveats from the paper: Reportedly, close to half of the unique spike-specific TCRs recognized epitopes lying outside the regions that are mutated in the B.1.351 and B.1.1.7 variants. Spike-specific TCR breadth and depth rose significantly after two AZD1222 doses compared with day 0 and with MenACWY recipients. Vaccine-associated CD4 TCRs spanned the whole spike protein, with dominant responses in regions 160-218 and 743-854. Conclusions about previously exposed vaccinees were limited because only a handful of AZD1222 recipients were SARS-CoV-2 seropositive at baseline. Because no day 14 peak-response samples were available, the repertoires could be characterized only after the peak T cell response. Participants were mostly white British and included more females than males, and it was suggested by the authors that clonal diversity may have been underestimated. In the small 56-69-year group, the increase in depth fell short of significance, most likely because of low power.

The time point label corresponds to: about 28 days (+/-7) after the second vaccine dose. AZD1222 recipients with second doses at about 4 weeks or about 12 weeks were pooled, because spike-specific TCR depth and breadth did not differ between schedules. Vaccinee samples came from UK trials COV001 and COV002, including a single-blind randomized controlled phase 2/3 trial of AZD1222 (ChAdOx1 nCoV-19) in healthy adults. For TCRbeta chain sequencing, PBMC samples were collected from trial participants at day 0 and at day 28 after the second dose. The sequenced sample was peripheral blood, obtained 28 days after the second AZD1222 dose. The origin of this receptor is an adult who received the AZD1222 COVID-19 vaccine. The sequence links TRBV5-4 to TRBJ2-3; the D segment cannot be called with confidence. The DNA sequence follows: TGTGCCAGCAGCTTGTCCGGCACAGATACGCAGTATTTT. This codes for CASSLSGTDTQYF.